This note documents a single T cell receptor (beta chain) sequence. Its antigen is unidentified. This entry is derived from a study of monozygotic twins with inflammatory bowel disease. Molecular identifiers with 6-nucleotide sample barcodes were added during cDNA synthesis via template switching. Using the 5' RACE reads, TCRdb records one entry per CDR3 protein without DNA. The sample's table shows around 140,000 distinct CDR3 sequences. Germline V lookup: CDR1 SGHDN, CDR2 FVKESK. This CDR3 contains 15 residues. Broader study findings: Healthy twins showed more clonotype sharing with others than IBD patients, especially patients with disease activity. TCRbeta inverse Simpson diversity was decreased in IBD patients versus healthy co-twins.

This receptor was taken from a human donor with ulcerative colitis or Crohn's disease, or a healthy co-twin of an affected twin (not recorded which). This chain links TRBV14 with TRBJ2-1; the D gene TCRdb calls, TRBD2, cannot be checked with no DNA. The material sequenced was blood. This CDR3 is CASSQAGLRYNEQFF.